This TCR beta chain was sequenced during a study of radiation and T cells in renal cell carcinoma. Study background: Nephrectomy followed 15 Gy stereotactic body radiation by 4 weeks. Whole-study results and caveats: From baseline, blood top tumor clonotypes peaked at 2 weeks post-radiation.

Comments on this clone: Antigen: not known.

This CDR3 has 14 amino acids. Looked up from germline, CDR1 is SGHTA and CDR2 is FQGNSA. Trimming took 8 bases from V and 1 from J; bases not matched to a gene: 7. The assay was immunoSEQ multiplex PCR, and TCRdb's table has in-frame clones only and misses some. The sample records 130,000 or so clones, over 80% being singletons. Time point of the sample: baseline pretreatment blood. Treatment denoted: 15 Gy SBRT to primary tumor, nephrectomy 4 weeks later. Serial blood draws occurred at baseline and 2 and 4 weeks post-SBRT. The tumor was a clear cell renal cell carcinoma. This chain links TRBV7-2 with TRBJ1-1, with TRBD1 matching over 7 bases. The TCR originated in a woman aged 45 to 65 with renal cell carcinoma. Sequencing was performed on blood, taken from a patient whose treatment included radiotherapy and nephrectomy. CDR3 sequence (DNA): TGTGCCAGCGGGCGGGACAGCCGGAACACTGAAGCTTTCTTT. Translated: CASGRDSRNTEAFF.